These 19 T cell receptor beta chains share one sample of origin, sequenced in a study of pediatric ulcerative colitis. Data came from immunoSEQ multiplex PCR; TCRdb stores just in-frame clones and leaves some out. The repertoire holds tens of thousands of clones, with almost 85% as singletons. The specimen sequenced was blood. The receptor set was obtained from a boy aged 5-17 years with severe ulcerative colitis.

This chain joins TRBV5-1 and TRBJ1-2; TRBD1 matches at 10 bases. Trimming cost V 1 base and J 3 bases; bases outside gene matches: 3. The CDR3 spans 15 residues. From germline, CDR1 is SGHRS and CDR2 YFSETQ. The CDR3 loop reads CASSLRDRGHYGYTF. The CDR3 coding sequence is TGCGCCAGCAGCTTGCGCGACAGGGGGCACTATGGCTACACCTTC.

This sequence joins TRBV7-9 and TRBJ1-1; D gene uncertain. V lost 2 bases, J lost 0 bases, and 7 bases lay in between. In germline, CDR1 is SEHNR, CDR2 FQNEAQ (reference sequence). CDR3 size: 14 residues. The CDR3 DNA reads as TGTGCCAGCAGCTTAATCCCCATGAACACTGAAGCTTTCTTT. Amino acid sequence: CASSLIPMNTEAFF. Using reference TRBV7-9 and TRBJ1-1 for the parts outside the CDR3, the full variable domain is DTGVSQNPRHKITKRGQNVTFRCDPISEHNRLYWYRQTLGQGPEFLTYFQNEAQLEKSRLLSDRFSAERPKGSFSTLEIQRTEQGDSAMYLCASSLIPMNTEAFFGQGTRLTVV.

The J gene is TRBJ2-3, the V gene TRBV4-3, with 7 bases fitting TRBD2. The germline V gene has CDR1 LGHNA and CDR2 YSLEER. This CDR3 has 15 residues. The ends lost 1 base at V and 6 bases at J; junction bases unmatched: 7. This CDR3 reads CASSQGRRGKDTQYF. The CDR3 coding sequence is TGCGCCAGCAGCCAAGGGAGGCGGGGGAAGGATACGCAGTATTTT.

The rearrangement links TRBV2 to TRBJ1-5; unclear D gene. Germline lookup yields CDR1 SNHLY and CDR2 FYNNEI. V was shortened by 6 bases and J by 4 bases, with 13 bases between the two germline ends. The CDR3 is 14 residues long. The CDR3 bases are TGTGCCAGCAGCCCTACTAGTGGGAATCAGCCCCAGCATTTT. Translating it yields CASSPTSGNQPQHF.

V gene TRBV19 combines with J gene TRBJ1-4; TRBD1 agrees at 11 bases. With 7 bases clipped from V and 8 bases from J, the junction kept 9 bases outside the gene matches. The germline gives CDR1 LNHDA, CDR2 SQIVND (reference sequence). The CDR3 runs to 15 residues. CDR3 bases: TGTGCCAGTACCGGGGAGGACAGGGGGCACGAAAAACTGTTTTTT. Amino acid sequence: CASTGEDRGHEKLFF.

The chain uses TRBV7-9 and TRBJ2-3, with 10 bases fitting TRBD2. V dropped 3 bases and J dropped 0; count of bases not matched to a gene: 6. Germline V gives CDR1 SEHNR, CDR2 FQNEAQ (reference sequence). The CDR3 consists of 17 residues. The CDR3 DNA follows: TGTGCCAGCAGCTTTACTAGCGGGGCCTCTAGCACAGATACGCAGTATTTT. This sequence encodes CASSFTSGASSTDTQYF.

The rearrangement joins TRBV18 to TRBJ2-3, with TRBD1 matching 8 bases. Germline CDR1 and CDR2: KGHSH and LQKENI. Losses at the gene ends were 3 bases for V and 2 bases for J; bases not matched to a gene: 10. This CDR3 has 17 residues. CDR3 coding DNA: TGTGCCAGCTCACCTCGGACAGGGCCTCTAGCCACAGATACGCAGTATTTT. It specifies CASSPRTGPLATDTQYF.

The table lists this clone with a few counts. The CDR3 DNA sequence: TGTGCCTGGAGTAGGCCCACTGAAGCTTTCTTT. Translation: CAWSRPTEAFF. The chain uses TRBV30 and TRBJ1-1; no clear D gene. Trimming pared 2 bases from V and 4 bases from J, leaving 5 bases between. Germline V gene sequence: CDR1 GTSNPN, CDR2 SVGIG (reference sequence). The CDR3 contains 11 residues.

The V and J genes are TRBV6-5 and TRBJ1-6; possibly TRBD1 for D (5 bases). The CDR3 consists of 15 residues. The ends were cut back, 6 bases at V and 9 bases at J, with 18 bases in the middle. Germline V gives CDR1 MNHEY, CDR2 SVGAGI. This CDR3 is CASRLNRYGGSPLHF. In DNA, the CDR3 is TGTGCCAGCAGACTAAACCGCTACGGGGGTTCACCCCTCCACTTT.

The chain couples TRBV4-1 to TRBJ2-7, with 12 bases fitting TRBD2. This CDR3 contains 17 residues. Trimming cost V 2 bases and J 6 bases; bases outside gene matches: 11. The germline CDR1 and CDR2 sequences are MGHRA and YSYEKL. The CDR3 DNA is TGCGCCAGCAGCCAACCCGCCGGACTAGCGGGAACTCGCGAGCAGTACTTC. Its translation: CASSQPAGLAGTREQYF.

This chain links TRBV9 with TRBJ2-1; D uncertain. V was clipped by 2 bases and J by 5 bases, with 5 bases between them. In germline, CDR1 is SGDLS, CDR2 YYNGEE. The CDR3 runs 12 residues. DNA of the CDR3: TGTGCCAGCAGCGTCATACACAATGAGCAGTTCTTC. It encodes CASSVIHNEQFF.

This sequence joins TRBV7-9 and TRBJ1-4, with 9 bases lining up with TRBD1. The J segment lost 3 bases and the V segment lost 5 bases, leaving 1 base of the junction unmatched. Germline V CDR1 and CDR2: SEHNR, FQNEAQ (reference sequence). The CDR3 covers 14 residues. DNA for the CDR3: TGTGCCAGCAGCGGGACAGGGTCTAATGAAAAACTGTTTTTT. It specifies CASSGTGSNEKLFF.

The CDR3 loop is CASSPLGDAGYTF. CDR3 coding DNA: TGCGCCAGCAGCCCCCTAGGGGACGCTGGCTACACCTTC. The rearrangement uses TRBV4-1 and TRBJ1-2; tentatively, D is TRBD1 (5 bases). V was clipped by 4 bases and J by 7 bases, with 13 bases between them. Germline V gene lookup returns CDR1 MGHRA and CDR2 YSYEKL. The CDR3 consists of 13 residues.

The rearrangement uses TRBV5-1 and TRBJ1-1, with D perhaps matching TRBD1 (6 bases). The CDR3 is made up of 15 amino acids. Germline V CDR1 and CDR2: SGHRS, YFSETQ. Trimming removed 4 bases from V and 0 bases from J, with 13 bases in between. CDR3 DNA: TGCGCCAGCAGCCCTGGACAGCCTATGAACACTGAAGCTTTCTTT. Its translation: CASSPGQPMNTEAFF.

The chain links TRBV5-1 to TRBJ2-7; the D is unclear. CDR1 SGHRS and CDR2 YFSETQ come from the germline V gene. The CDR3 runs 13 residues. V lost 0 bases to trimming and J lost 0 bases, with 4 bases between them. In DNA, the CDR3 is TGCGCCAGCAGCTTGGCGGGCTCCTACGAGCAGTACTTC. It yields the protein CASSLAGSYEQYF.

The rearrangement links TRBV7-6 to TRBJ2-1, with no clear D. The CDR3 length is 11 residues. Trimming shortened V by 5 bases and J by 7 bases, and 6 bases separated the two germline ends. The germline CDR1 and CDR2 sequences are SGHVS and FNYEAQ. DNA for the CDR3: TGTGCCAGCAGCACAAGTAATGAGCAGTTCTTC. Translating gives CASSTSNEQFF.

The CDR3 nucleotides read TGTGCCTCAGACCCCGGGACCGCGAACACCGGGGAGCTGTTTTTT. Translation gives CASDPGTANTGELFF. The V and J genes are TRBV10-3 and TRBJ2-2; either TRBD1 or TRBD2 may fit D (5 bases each). The ends were cut back, 11 bases at V and 0 bases at J, with 16 bases in the middle. This CDR3 contains 15 residues. Germline V lookup: CDR1 ENHRY, CDR2 SYGVKD.

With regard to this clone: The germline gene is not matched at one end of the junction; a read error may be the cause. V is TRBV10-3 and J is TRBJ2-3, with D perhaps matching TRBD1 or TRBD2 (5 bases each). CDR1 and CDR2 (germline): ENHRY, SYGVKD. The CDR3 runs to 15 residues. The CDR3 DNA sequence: TGTGCCATCCGTGAGGGACCTGACTACACAGATACGCAGTATTTT. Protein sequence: CAIREGPDYTDTQYF.

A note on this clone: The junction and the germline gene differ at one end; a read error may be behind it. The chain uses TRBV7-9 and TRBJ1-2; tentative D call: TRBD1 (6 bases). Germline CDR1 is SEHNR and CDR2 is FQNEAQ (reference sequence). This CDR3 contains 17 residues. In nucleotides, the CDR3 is TGTGCCAGCAGCCCACCCCCGCTGCGGACAGAAACCTATCGCTACACCTTC. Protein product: CASSPPPLRTETYRYTF.